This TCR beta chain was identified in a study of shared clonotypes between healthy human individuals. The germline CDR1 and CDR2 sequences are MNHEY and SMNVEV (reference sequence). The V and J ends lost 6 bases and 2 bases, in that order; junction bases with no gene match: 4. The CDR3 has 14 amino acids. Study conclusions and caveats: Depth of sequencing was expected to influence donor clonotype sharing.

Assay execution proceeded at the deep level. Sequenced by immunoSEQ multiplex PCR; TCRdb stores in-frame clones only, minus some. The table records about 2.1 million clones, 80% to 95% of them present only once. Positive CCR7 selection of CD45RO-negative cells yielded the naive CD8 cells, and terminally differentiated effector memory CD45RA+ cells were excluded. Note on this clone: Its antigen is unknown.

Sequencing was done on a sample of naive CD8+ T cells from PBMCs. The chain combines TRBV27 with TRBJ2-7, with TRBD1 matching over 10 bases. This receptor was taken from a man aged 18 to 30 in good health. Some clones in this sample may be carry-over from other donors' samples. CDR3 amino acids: CASRIGTGAYEQYF. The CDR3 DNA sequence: TGTGCCAGCAGAATTGGGACAGGGGCCTACGAGCAGTACTTC.